Sequencing of this T cell receptor beta chain was carried out in a study of T cell responses to AZD1222 COVID-19 vaccine. Findings and caveats of the study: Donors were largely white British and mainly female; clonal diversity was possibly underestimated. An increase in Spike-specific TCR breadth and depth was observed after two AZD1222 doses. Of spike-specific TCRs, nearly half reportedly target regions left unmutated in variants. Only after the peak T cell response were repertoires sampled.

Points on this clone: Its antigen remains unknown.

Looked up from germline, CDR1 is SGHVS and CDR2 is FNYEAQ. V shed 5 bases, J shed 0 bases, and the junction held 3 bases outside the gene matches. This CDR3 has 15 residues. Assay: immunoSEQ multiplex PCR; the TCRdb copy retains only in-frame clones and omits some. The table has around 60,000 clones, 70% to 90% seen once; the top ten hold 4.5% to 5.5%. Sequenced here: peripheral blood, sampled on day 0 of AZD1222 vaccination. The sequence came from an adult in good health. The rearrangement links TRBV7-6 to TRBJ2-1; 8 bases match TRBD2. In DNA, the CDR3 is TGTGCCAGCAGCCGAAGCGGGGGCTCCTACAATGAGCAGTTCTTC. It encodes CASSRSGGSYNEQFF. The full variable domain, rest sourced from reference TRBV7-6 and TRBJ2-1, is GAGVSQSPRYKVTKRGQDVALRCDPISGHVSLYWYRQALGQGPEFLTYFNYEAQQDKSGLPNDRFSAERPEGSISTLTIQRTEQRDSAMYRCASSRSGGSYNEQFFGPGTRLTVL.